These 3 T cell receptor beta chains share one sample of origin, sequenced in a study of blood T cell repertoires in COVID-19. Only in-frame clones appear in the TCRdb table, and some are missing; sequencing was by immunoSEQ multiplex PCR. The sample includes around 250,000 clones, approximately 78% of them seen just once. Sequencing was carried out using peripheral blood. These receptors were obtained from a woman in her late teens or twenties with acute or convalescent COVID-19.

The rearrangement links TRBV6-4 to TRBJ2-3, with 8 bases matching TRBD2. J gave up 4 bases and V 4 bases, and 10 bases lay outside the gene matches. This CDR3 spans 16 amino acids. Germline loops: CDR1 MRHNA, CDR2 SNTAGT. CDR3 sequence reads: CASSGTSIYHADTQYF. The CDR3 DNA reads as TGTGCCAGCAGTGGGACTAGCATATATCACGCAGATACGCAGTATTTT.

As DNA, the CDR3 is TGTGCCAGCAGTTACCGAGGTAGCGTACCCCTTGAGCAGTTCTTC. Protein sequence: CASSYRGSVPLEQFF. V and J are TRBV6-5 and TRBJ2-1; a weak D match, TRBD2 (5 bases). The germline CDR1 and CDR2 sequences are MNHEY and SVGAGI. This CDR3 comprises 15 residues. V gave up 2 bases and J gave up 9 bases, with 17 bases separating them.

V gene TRBV6-1 combines with J gene TRBJ2-2, with 10 bases fitting TRBD1. V shed 4 bases and J 5 bases; nucleotides not matched to a gene: 7. The CDR3 extends over 16 amino acids. CDR1 is MNHNS, CDR2 SASEGT, per germline. CDR3 sequence: CASSARDRGRTGELFF. Here the CDR3 DNA reads TGTGCCAGCAGTGCGCGCGACAGGGGGCGGACCGGGGAGCTGTTTTTT.